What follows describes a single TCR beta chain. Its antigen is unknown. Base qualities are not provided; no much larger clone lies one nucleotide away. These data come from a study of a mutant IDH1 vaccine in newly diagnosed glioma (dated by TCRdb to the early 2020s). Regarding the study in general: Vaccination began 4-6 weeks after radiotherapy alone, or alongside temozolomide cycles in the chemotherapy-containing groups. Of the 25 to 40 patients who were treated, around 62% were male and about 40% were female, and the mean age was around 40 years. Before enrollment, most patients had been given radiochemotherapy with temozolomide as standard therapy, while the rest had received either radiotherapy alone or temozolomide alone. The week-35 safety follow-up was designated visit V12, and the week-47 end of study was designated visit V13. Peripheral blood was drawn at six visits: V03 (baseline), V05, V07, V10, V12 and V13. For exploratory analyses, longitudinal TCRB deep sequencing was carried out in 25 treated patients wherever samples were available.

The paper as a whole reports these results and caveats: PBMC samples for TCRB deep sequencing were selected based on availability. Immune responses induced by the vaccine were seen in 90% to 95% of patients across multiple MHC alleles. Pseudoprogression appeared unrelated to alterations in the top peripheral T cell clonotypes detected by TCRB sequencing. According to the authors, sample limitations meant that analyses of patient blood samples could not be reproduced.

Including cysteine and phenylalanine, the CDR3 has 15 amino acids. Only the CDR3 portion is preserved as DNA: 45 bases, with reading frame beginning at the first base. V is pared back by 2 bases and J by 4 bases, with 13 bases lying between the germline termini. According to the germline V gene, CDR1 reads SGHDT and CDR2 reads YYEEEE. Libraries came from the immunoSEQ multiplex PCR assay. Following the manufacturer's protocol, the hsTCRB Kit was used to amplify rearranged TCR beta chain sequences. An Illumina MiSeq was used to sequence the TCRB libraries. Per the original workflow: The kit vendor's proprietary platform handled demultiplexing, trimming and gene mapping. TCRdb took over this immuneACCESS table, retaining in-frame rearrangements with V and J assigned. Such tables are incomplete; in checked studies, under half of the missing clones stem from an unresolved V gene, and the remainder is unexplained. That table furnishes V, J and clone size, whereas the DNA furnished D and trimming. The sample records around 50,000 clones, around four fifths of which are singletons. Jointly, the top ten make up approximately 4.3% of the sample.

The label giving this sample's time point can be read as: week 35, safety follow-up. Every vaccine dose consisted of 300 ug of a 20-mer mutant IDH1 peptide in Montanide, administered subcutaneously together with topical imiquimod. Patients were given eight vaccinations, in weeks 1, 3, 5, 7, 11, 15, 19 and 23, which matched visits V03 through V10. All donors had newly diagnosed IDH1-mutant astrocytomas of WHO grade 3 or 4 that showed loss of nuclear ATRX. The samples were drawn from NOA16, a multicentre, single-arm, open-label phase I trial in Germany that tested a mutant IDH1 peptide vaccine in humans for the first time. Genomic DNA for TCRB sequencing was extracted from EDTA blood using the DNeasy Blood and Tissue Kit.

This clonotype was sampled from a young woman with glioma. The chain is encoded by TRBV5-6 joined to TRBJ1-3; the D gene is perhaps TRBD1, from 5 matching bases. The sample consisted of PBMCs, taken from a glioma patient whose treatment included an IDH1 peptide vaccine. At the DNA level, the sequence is TGTGCCAGCAGCTTTGGGTCAGGGCCAGGAAACACCATATATTTT. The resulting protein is CASSFGSGPGNTIYF.